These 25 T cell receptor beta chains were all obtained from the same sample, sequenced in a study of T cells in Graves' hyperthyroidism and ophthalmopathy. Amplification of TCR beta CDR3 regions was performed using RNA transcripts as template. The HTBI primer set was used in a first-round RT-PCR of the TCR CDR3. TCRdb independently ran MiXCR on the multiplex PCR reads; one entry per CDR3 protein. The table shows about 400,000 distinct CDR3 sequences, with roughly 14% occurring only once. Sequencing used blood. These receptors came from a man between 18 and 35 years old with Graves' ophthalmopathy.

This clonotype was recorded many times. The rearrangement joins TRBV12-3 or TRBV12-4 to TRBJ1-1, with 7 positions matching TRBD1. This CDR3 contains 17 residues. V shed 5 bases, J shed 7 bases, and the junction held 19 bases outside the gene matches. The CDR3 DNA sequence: TGTGCCAGCAGTCCCACTAGGGGTGTAAGGGGGCGACTTGAAGCTTTCTTT. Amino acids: CASSPTRGVRGRLEAFF.

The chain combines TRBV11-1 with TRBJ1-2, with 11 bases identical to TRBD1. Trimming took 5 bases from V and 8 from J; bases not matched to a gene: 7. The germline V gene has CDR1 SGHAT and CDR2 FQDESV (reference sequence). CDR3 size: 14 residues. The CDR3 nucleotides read TGTGCCAGCAGCGTCGGACAGGGGGCGCGGGGCTACACCTTC. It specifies CASSVGQGARGYTF.

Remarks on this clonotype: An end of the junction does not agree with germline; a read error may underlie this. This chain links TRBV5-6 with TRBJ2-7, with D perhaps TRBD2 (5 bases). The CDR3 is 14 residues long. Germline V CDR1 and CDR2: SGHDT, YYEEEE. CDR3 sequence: CASSPRPDSYERYF. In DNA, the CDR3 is TGTGCCAGCAGCCCCCGTCCTGACTCCTACGAGCGGTATTTC. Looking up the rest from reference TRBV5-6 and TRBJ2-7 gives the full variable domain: DAGVTQSPTHLIKTRGQQVTLRCSPKSGHDTVSWYQQALGQGPQFIFQYYEEEERQRGNFPDRFSGHQFPNYSSELNVNALLLGDSALYLCASSPRPDSYERYFGPGTRLTVT.

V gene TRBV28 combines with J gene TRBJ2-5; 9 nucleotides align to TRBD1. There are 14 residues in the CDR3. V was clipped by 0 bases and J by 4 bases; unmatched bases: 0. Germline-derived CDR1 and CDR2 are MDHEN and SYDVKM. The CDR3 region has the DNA TGTGCCAGCAGTTTATGGGACAGGGGAGAGACCCAGTACTTC. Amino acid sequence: CASSLWDRGETQYF.

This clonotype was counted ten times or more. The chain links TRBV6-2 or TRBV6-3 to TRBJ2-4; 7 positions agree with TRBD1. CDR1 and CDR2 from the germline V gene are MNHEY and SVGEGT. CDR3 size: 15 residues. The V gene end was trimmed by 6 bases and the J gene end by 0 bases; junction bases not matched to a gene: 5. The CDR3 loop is CASSLQGLAKNIQYF. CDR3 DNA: TGTGCCAGCAGCCTACAGGGGCTAGCCAAAAACATTCAGTACTTC.

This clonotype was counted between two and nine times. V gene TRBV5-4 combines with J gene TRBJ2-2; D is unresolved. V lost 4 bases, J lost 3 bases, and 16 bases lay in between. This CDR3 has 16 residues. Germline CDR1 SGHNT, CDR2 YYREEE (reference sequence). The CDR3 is CASSRLGLDDTGELFF. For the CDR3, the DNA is TGTGCCAGCAGCCGGTTAGGGCTTGATGACACCGGGGAGCTGTTTTTT.

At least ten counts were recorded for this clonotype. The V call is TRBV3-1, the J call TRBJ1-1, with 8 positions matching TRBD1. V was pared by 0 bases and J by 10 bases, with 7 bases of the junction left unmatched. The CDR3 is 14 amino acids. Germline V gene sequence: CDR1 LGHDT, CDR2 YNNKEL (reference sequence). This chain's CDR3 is CASSQDRQGITAFF. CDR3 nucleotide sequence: TGTGCCAGCAGCCAAGACCGACAGGGGATTACAGCTTTCTTT.

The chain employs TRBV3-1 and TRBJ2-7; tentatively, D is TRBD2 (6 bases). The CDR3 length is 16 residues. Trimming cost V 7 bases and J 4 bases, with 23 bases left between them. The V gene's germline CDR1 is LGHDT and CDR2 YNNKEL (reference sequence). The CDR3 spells CASTTNPGRRDYEQYF. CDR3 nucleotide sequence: TGTGCCAGCACCACCAACCCAGGACGGAGGGATTACGAGCAGTACTTC.

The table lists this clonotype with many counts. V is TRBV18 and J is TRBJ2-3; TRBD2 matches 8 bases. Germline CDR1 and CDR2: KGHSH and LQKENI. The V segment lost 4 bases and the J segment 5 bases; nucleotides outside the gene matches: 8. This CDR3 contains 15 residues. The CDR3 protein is CASSQNSGRGDTQYF. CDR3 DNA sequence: TGTGCCAGCTCACAAAACAGCGGGAGAGGAGATACGCAGTATTTT.

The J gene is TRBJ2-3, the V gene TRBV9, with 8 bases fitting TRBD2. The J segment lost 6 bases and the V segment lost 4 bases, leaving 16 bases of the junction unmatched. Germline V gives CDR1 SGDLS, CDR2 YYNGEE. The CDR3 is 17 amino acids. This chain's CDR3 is CASSPDRTSRTPDTQYF. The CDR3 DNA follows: TGTGCCAGCAGCCCAGATAGGACTAGCCGGACTCCGGATACGCAGTATTTT. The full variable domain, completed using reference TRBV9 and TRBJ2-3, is DSGVTQTPKHLITATGQRVTLRCSPRSGDLSVYWYQQSLDQGLQFLIQYYNGEERAKGNILERFSAQQFPDLHSELNLSSLELGDSALYFCASSPDRTSRTPDTQYFGPGTRLTVL.

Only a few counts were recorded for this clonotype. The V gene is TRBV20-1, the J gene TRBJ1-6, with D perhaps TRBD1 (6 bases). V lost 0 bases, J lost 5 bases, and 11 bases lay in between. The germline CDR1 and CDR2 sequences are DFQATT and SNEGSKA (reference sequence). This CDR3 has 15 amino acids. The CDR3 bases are TGCAGTGCTAGAGATATACAGGGACATAATTCACCCCTCCACTTT. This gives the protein CSARDIQGHNSPLHF.

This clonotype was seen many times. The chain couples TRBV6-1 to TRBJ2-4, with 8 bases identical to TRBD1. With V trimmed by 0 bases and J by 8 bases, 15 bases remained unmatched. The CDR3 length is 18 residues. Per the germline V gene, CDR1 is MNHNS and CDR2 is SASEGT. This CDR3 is CASSEARSGRGQGDIQYF. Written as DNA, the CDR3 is TGTGCCAGCAGTGAAGCTAGGTCGGGCAGGGGGCAGGGAGACATTCAGTACTTC.

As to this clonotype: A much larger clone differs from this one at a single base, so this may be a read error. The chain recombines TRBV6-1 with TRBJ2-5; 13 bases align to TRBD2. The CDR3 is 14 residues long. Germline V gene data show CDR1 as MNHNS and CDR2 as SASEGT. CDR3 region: CASSRTSGSETRYF. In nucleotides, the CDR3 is TGTGCCAGCAGTCGGACTAGCGGGAGTGAGACCCGGTACTTC.

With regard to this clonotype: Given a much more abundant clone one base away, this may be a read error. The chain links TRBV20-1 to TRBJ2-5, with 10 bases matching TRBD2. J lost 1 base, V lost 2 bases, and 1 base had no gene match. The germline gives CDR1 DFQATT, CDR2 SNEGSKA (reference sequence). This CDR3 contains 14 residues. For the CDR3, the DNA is TGCAGTGCTAGACTAGCGGGGGCCCAAGAGACCCAGTACTTC. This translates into CSARLAGAQETQYF.

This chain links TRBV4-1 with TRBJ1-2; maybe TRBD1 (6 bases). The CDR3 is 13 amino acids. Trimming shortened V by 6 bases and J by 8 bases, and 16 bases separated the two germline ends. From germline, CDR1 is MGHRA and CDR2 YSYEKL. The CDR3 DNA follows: TGCGCCAGCAGACCGACAGGAAGCAGAGGCTACACCTTC. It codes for CASRPTGSRGYTF.

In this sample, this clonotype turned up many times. This CDR3 reads CASRPTWGGTDTQYF. DNA for the CDR3: TGTGCCAGCAGACCCACCTGGGGGGGCACAGATACGCAGTATTTT. The chain uses TRBV2 and TRBJ2-3; possibly TRBD2 for D (6 bases). The CDR3 is 15 amino acids. V was shortened by 6 bases and J by 1 base, with 14 bases between the two germline ends. CDR1 and CDR2 (germline): SNHLY, FYNNEI.

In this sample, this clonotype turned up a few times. DNA of the CDR3: TGCGCCAGCAGCTTGGTTGGTAGCGGGAGAGGTAGTACCGGGGAGCTGTTTTTT. Its protein product is CASSLVGSGRGSTGELFF. The chain is built from TRBV5-1 and TRBJ2-2; 9 bases are a match to TRBD2. Losses at the gene ends were 0 bases for V and 5 bases for J; bases not matched to a gene: 11. Germline loops: CDR1 SGHRS, CDR2 YFSETQ. The CDR3 spans 18 residues.

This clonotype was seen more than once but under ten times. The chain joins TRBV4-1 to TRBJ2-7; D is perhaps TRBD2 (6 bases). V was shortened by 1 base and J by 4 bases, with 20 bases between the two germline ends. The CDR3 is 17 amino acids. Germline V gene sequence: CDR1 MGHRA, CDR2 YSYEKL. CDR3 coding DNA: TGCGCCAGCAGCCAAGGGGATTACGGGAGTATGGGTTACGAGCAGTACTTC. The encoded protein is CASSQGDYGSMGYEQYF.

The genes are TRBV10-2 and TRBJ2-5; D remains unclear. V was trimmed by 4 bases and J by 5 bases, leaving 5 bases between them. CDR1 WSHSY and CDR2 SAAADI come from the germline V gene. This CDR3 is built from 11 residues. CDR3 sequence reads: CASSVFETQYF. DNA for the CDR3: TGCGCCAGCAGTGTTTTTGAGACCCAGTACTTC.

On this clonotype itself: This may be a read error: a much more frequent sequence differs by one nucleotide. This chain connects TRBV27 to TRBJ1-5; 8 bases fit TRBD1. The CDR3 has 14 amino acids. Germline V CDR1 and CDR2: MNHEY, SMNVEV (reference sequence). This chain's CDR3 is CASRTGGSSQPQHF. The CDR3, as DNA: TGTGCCAGCCGTACAGGGGGTAGCAGTCAGCCCCAGCATTTT.

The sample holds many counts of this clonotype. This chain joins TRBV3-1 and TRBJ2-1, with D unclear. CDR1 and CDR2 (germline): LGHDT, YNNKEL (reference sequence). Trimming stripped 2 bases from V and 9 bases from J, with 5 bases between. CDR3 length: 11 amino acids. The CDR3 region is CASSQFREQFF. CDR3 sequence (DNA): TGTGCCAGCAGCCAATTCCGTGAGCAGTTCTTC.

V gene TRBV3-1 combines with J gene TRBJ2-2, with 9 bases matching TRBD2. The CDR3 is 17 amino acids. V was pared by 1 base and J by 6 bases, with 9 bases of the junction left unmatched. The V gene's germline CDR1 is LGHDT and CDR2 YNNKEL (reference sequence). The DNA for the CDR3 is TGTGCCAGCAGCCAAGGGTACCTTAGCGGGAGCCCCGGGGAGCTGTTTTTT. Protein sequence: CASSQGYLSGSPGELFF.

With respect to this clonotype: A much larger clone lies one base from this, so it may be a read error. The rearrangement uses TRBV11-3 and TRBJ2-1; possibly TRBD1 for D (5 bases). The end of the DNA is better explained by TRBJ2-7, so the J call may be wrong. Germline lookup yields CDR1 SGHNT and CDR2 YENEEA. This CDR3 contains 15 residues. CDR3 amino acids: CASSQDRYRYNEQYF. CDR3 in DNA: TGTGCCAGCAGCCAAGATCGGTACAGGTACAATGAGCAGTACTTC.

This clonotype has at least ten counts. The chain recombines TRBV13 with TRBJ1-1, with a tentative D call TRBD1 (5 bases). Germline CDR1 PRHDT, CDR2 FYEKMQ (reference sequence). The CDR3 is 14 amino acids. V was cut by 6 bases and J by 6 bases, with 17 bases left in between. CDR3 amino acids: CASRLRSGLAEAFF. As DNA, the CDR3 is TGTGCCAGCAGACTCCGTTCGGGGCTCGCTGAAGCTTTCTTT.

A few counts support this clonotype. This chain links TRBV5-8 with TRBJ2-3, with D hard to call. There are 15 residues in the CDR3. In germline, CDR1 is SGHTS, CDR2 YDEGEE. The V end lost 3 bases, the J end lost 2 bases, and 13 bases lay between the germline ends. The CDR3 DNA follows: TGTGCCAGCAGCTCCCCCGGGTTCTACACAGATACGCAGTATTTT. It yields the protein CASSSPGFYTDTQYF.